A single sample is the source of the 21 T cell receptor beta chains below, sequenced in a study of graft-versus-host responses after intestinal transplantation. These receptors lack a known antigen. Method: immunoSEQ multiplex PCR; TCRdb's copy keeps in-frame clones and lacks some. The sample has just under 85,000 clones; approximately 90% are singletons. This sample comprised unstimulated CD8+ T cells sorted from spleen or lymph node cells, obtained before transplant. Receptor source: a human donor who was the organ donor for an intestinal transplant.

This clone was picked up one time. The chain uses TRBV4-1 and TRBJ1-1, with D possibly matching TRBD1 (5 bases). The CDR3 totals 14 residues. The V gene lost 2 bases and the J gene lost 2 bases, with 9 bases spanning the gap. Germline CDR1 MGHRA, CDR2 YSYEKL. The DNA for the CDR3 is TGCGCCAGCAGCCAAATCCAGGGTAACACTGAAGCTTTCTTT. This encodes CASSQIQGNTEAFF.

CDR3 coding DNA: TGTGCCACCAGCAGTACGCGGACAGGGCTAACCGGGGAGCTGTTTTTT. Translation: CATSSTRTGLTGELFF. This chain links TRBV15 with TRBJ2-2; 8 bases align to TRBD1. The V and J ends lost 3 bases and 5 bases, in that order; junction bases with no gene match: 8. This CDR3 is 16 amino acids long. The germline CDR1 and CDR2 sequences are LNHNV and YYDKDF (reference sequence).

The rearrangement joins TRBV6-5 to TRBJ1-6; D is ambiguous. With 5 bases removed from V and 6 bases from J, the gap between germline ends came to 8 bases. Per germline, CDR1 MNHEY and CDR2 SVGAGI. This CDR3 comprises 13 residues. The CDR3: CASSENSNSPLHF. CDR3 DNA sequence: TGTGCCAGCAGTGAGAACAGTAATTCACCCCTCCACTTT.

The V gene is TRBV6-1, the J gene TRBJ2-7; either TRBD1 or TRBD2 may fit D (5 bases each). The CDR3 extends over 14 amino acids. V was pared by 3 bases and J by 7 bases, with 16 bases between. Germline-derived CDR1 and CDR2 are MNHNS and SASEGT. The CDR3 DNA follows: TGTGCCAGCAGTGATCCAGGGTTTCCGGGGGAGCAGTACTTC. It yields the protein CASSDPGFPGEQYF.

The V gene is TRBV28, the J gene TRBJ2-7; D call uncertain. Trimming shortened V by 8 bases and J by 0 bases, and 14 bases separated the two germline ends. Germline V gives CDR1 MDHEN, CDR2 SYDVKM. CDR3 size: 14 residues. The CDR3 region has the DNA TGTGCCAGCGGACGAACGGTTAGCTCCTACGAGCAGTACTTC. Protein: CASGRTVSSYEQYF.

This chain uses TRBV19 with TRBJ1-5, with D unresolved. V was clipped by 9 bases and J by 0 bases, with 9 bases between them. This CDR3 region has 13 residues. CDR1 is LNHDA and CDR2 is SQIVND in the germline V gene (reference sequence). The CDR3 loop reads CASAVLSNQPQHF. CDR3 in DNA: TGTGCCAGCGCAGTACTTAGCAATCAGCCCCAGCATTTT.

In DNA form, the CDR3 reads TGTGCCAGCAGTCCTAGTCCCGGGACAGCATACGAGCAGTACTTC. It codes for CASSPSPGTAYEQYF. This sequence joins TRBV2 and TRBJ2-7; the match to TRBD1 covers 7 bases. Trimming at V came to 5 bases and at J to 4 bases, leaving 11 bases not matched to a gene. The CDR3 is made up of 15 amino acids. Looked up from germline, CDR1 is SNHLY and CDR2 is FYNNEI. Together with reference TRBV2 and TRBJ2-7, the CDR3 gives the full variable domain: EPEVTQTPSHQVTQMGQEVILRCVPISNHLYFYWYRQILGQKVEFLVSFYNNEISEKSEIFDDQFSVERPDGSNFTLKIRSTKLEDSAMYFCASSPSPGTAYEQYFGPGTRLTVT.

V and J are TRBV7-9 and TRBJ2-4; the D is unclear. The V end lost 2 bases, the J end lost 0 bases, and 8 bases lay between the germline ends. Germline CDR1 SEHNR, CDR2 FQNEAQ (reference sequence). This CDR3 has 15 amino acids. CDR3 sequence (DNA): TGTGCCAGCAGCTTAACGGAAATAGCCAAAAACATTCAGTACTTC. Residues: CASSLTEIAKNIQYF.

This chain links TRBV30 with TRBJ1-2; D is uncertain. The CDR3 has 11 amino acids. Germline V gives CDR1 GTSNPN, CDR2 SVGIG (reference sequence). V lost 3 bases, J lost 4 bases, and 6 bases lay in between. The CDR3 DNA sequence: TGTGCCTGGAGATGGCGCTATGGCTACACCTTC. This gives the protein CAWRWRYGYTF.

This rearrangement joins TRBV4-2 to TRBJ2-1; 7 bases map to TRBD2. With 0 bases clipped from V and 0 bases from J, the junction kept 5 bases outside the gene matches. Germline V gene lookup returns CDR1 LGHNA and CDR2 YNFKEQ. The CDR3 is 17 residues long. CDR3 amino acids: CASSQDPSGSSYNEQFF. In DNA form, the CDR3 reads TGTGCCAGCAGCCAAGACCCTAGCGGAAGCTCCTACAATGAGCAGTTCTTC.

This clone was counted between two and nine times. The chain employs TRBV19 and TRBJ1-1; D not resolved. Germline loops: CDR1 LNHDA, CDR2 SQIVND (reference sequence). This CDR3 spans 16 amino acids. Trimming stripped 3 bases from V and 2 bases from J, with 16 bases between. CDR3 coding DNA: TGTGCCAGTAGTATCCCCGACACATACTACAACACTGAAGCTTTCTTT. It translates to CASSIPDTYYNTEAFF. Full variable domain (outside the CDR3, taken from reference TRBV19 and TRBJ1-1): DGGITQSPKYLFRKEGQNVTLSCEQNLNHDAMYWYRQDPGQGLRLIYYSQIVNDFQKGDIAEGYSVSREKKESFPLTVTSAQKNPTAFYLCASSIPDTYYNTEAFFGQGTRLTVV.

In this sample, this clone turned up once. The chain employs TRBV5-5 and TRBJ1-6; perhaps TRBD1 as D (6 bases). Per germline, CDR1 SGHKS and CDR2 YYEKEE (reference sequence). There are 16 residues in the CDR3. The V gene lost 0 bases and the J gene lost 4 bases, with 11 bases spanning the gap. As DNA, the CDR3 is TGTGCCAGCAGCTTGGGTGGGGGCAAGTATAATTCACCCCTCCACTTT. Encoded protein: CASSLGGGKYNSPLHF.

This clone was seen a single time. CDR3 region: CASSSGQGTYEQYF. CDR3 DNA: TGTGCCAGCAGCTCAGGACAGGGAACCTACGAGCAGTACTTC. The chain is built from TRBV7-6 and TRBJ2-7; 8 positions match TRBD1. The V gene end was trimmed by 4 bases and the J gene end by 2 bases; junction bases not matched to a gene: 4. CDR1 is SGHVS, CDR2 FNYEAQ, per germline. This CDR3 contains 14 residues.

The chain links TRBV5-1 to TRBJ2-7; no clear D. CDR3 length: 14 amino acids. V gave up 3 bases and J gave up 7 bases, with 17 bases separating them. CDR1 is SGHRS and CDR2 is YFSETQ in the germline V gene. CDR3 loop: CASSWIPGVEEQYF. The CDR3 bases are TGCGCCAGCAGCTGGATCCCGGGCGTGGAAGAGCAGTACTTC.

The V and J genes are TRBV6-5 and TRBJ1-1; D is possibly TRBD1 (5 bases). The V and J ends lost 6 bases and 2 bases respectively, with 13 bases between them. Germline-derived CDR1 and CDR2 are MNHEY and SVGAGI. This CDR3 has 14 amino acids. The CDR3 DNA is TGTGCCAGCAGCCAGAGGGGCTACAACACTGAAGCTTTCTTT. Translated, it gives CASSQRGYNTEAFF.

CDR3 coding DNA: TGTGCCAGCAGCTTAGGGACTGAGTATGGCTACACCTTC. Its protein is CASSLGTEYGYTF. The genes are TRBV11-2 and TRBJ1-2; D remains ambiguous. Between the trimmed V and J ends, which lost 1 base and 5 bases, there was a span of 8 bases. The CDR3 spans 13 residues. The germline V gene has CDR1 SGHAT and CDR2 FQNNGV. Full variable domain (rest looked up from reference TRBV11-2 and TRBJ1-2): EAGVAQSPRYKIIEKRQSVAFWCNPISGHATLYWYQQILGQGPKLLIQFQNNGVVDDSQLPKDRFSAERLKGVDSTLKIQPAKLEDSAVYLCASSLGTEYGYTFGSGTRLTVV.

This chain joins TRBV11-2 and TRBJ2-7; either TRBD1 or TRBD2 may supply D (5 bases each). Trimming removed 5 bases at V and 6 bases at J, with 11 bases between. CDR1 is SGHAT and CDR2 is FQNNGV in the germline V gene. The CDR3 is 12 amino acids. The CDR3 region is CASSPMGTEQYF. In DNA, the CDR3 is TGTGCCAGCAGCCCTATGGGGACCGAGCAGTACTTC.

The chain couples TRBV11-1 to TRBJ2-2; 7 bases are a match to TRBD1. This CDR3 comprises 15 residues. Germline loops: CDR1 SGHAT, CDR2 FQDESV (reference sequence). Trimming cost V 0 bases and J 6 bases; bases outside gene matches: 4. CDR3 coding DNA: TGTGCCAGCAGCTTAGCAGGGACAGTCTCCGGGGAGCTGTTTTTT. Its protein product is CASSLAGTVSGELFF.

This CDR3 is CAFHRGENSGNTIYF. For the CDR3, the DNA is TGTGCCTTTCACCGGGGGGAGAACTCTGGAAACACCATATATTTT. The V gene is TRBV2, the J gene TRBJ1-3; D perhaps matches TRBD1 (5 bases). Germline lookup yields CDR1 SNHLY and CDR2 FYNNEI. This CDR3 has 15 amino acids. The V and J ends lost 11 bases and 0 bases respectively, with 17 bases between them.

This clone was counted only a few times. The chain combines TRBV7-2 with TRBJ2-7; D is perhaps TRBD1 or TRBD2 (5 bases each). The CDR3 is 12 amino acids. V shed 10 bases and J shed 1 base, with 11 bases lying between them. CDR1 SGHTA and CDR2 FQGNSA come from the germline V gene. CDR3 sequence: CAIGAGSYEQYF. The CDR3 nucleotides read TGTGCCATCGGGGCAGGGTCCTACGAGCAGTACTTC.

V gene TRBV5-1 combines with J gene TRBJ1-2; a weak D match, TRBD1 (5 bases). The CDR3 is 14 amino acids. V dropped 4 bases and J dropped 4 bases, with 14 bases sitting between them. From germline, CDR1 is SGHRS and CDR2 YFSETQ. The CDR3 here is CASSPGTQIYGYTF. The CDR3 DNA follows: TGCGCCAGCAGCCCCGGGACCCAGATCTATGGCTACACCTTC.